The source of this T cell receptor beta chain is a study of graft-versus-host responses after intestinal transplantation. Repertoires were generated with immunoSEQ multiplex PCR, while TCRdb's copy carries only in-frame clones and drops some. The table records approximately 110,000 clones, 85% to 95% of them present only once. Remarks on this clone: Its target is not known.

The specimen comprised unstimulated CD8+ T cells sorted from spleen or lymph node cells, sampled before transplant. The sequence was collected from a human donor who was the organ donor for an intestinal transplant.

Here the CDR3 reads CASSDSMASGRVDEQFF. The CDR3 coding sequence is TGTGCCAGCAGTGACTCGATGGCGTCGGGGCGCGTGGATGAGCAGTTCTTC. This chain uses TRBV6-4 with TRBJ2-1; either TRBD1 or TRBD2 may supply D (5 bases each). V lost 0 bases and J 8 bases, leaving 20 bases between the germline ends. Looked up from germline, CDR1 is MRHNA and CDR2 is SNTAGT. The CDR3 is 17 residues long.